This T cell receptor (beta chain) is from a study of cytomegalovirus exposure and HLA in healthy donors. Use of 60 Vbeta and 13 Jbeta primers characterized the PCR. Data came from immunoSEQ multiplex PCR; TCRdb stores just in-frame clones and leaves some out. The table records roughly 170,000 clones, around four fifths of them present only once. V dropped 3 bases and J dropped 4; count of bases not matched to a gene: 12. This CDR3 spans 17 amino acids. Germline V CDR1 and CDR2: MDHEN, SYDVKM. Sequenced material: PBMCs. The rearrangement uses TRBV28 and TRBJ2-7; 10 bases are a match to TRBD1. This TCR was sampled from a woman aged 25 to 45 in good health and CMV-seropositive. The CDR3 reads CASSFLGTGAAKYEQYF. CDR3 sequence (DNA): TGTGCCAGCAGTTTTCTTGGGACAGGGGCTGCCAAATACGAGCAGTACTTC.